The clone carrying this TCR beta chain has a handful of counts. Its antigen is not identified. A multiplex PCR was run with 60 Vbeta primers and 13 Jbeta primers. Sequenced by immunoSEQ multiplex PCR; TCRdb stores in-frame clones only, minus some. The table lists about 110,000 clones, around three quarters of them singletons. This sample stems from a study of cytomegalovirus exposure and HLA in healthy donors. Study-level points and caveats: It was only CMV serostatus that was available as immune exposure information. Reportedly, TCR beta sequences accurately predicted HLA-A and HLA-B alleles in most subjects.

Sequenced material: PBMCs. This receptor was obtained from a woman aged 25-40 years in good health and CMV-seronegative.

The CDR3 DNA is TGTGCCAGCACCTCCCTGGGGCGGACCGGGGAGCTGTTTTTT. Its protein is CASTSLGRTGELFF. The chain couples TRBV25-1 to TRBJ2-2; D might be TRBD1 (5 bases). The CDR3 consists of 14 residues. Between the trimmed V and J ends, which lost 7 bases and 5 bases, there was a span of 14 bases. Germline CDR1 is MGHDK and CDR2 is SYGVNS.